One sample yielded the 25 T cell receptor beta chains listed below, sequenced in a study of shared clonotypes between healthy human individuals. TCRdb keeps only in-frame clones here, not all; method: immunoSEQ multiplex PCR. The table records 1.6 million or so clones, roughly 95% of them present only once. Sequenced: naive CD4+ T cells sorted from blood. Noted subset: CD45RA+ positively selected. The receptors were gathered from a man in his thirties or forties in good health.

The V and J genes are TRBV5-4 and TRBJ2-1; D may be TRBD2 (6 bases). In germline, CDR1 is SGHNT, CDR2 YYREEE (reference sequence). This CDR3 has 18 amino acids. V lost 7 bases, J lost 7 bases, and 30 bases lay in between. The CDR3 loop is CASQLFGGRLGRSNEQFF. The CDR3 region has the DNA TGTGCCAGCCAGCTGTTCGGGGGAAGACTGGGGCGGAGTAATGAGCAGTTCTTC.

The chain links TRBV6-5 to TRBJ2-1, with TRBD2 matching 10 bases. The CDR3 sequence is 16 residues long. After removal of 0 bases from V and 8 bases from J, the junction contained 7 bases not matched to a gene. Germline CDR1 is MNHEY and CDR2 is SVGAGI. CDR3 sequence: CASSYSILAGAYEQFF. The CDR3, as DNA: TGTGCCAGCAGTTACTCGATCCTAGCGGGAGCGTATGAGCAGTTCTTC.

The chain combines TRBV27 with TRBJ2-3; 8 positions match TRBD2. Unmatched junction bases numbered 7, after V lost 5 bases and J lost 3 bases. There are 15 residues in the CDR3. CDR1 and CDR2 from the germline V gene are MNHEY and SMNVEV (reference sequence). CDR3 amino acids: CASSRLAGKTDTQYF. In nucleotides, the CDR3 is TGTGCCAGCAGTAGGTTAGCGGGAAAGACAGATACGCAGTATTTT.

The table lists this clone with a count of one. This sample includes further DNA sequences coding for the same CDR3. The V call is TRBV11-2, the J call TRBJ2-5; 11 nucleotides line up with TRBD1. Germline V CDR1 and CDR2: SGHAT, FQNNGV. V gave up 3 bases and J gave up 4 bases; unmatched junction bases: 4. This CDR3 is 15 amino acids long. CDR3 protein: CASSLGQGVGETQYF. As DNA, the CDR3 is TGTGCCAGCAGCTTGGGACAGGGGGTGGGAGAGACCCAGTACTTC.

This chain joins TRBV5-4 and TRBJ2-7, with D perhaps TRBD1 (6 bases). Germline CDR1 and CDR2: SGHNT and YYREEE (reference sequence). The CDR3 contains 17 residues. V lost 0 bases and J lost 0, with 16 bases in between. In nucleotides, the CDR3 is TGTGCCAGCAGCTTGGGTGTAGGGGGTCAGGGCTCCTACGAGCAGTACTTC. Translating gives CASSLGVGGQGSYEQYF.

As regards this clone: Other DNA variants within this sample encode the same CDR3. This chain uses TRBV18 with TRBJ2-5; no firm D call. Between the trimmed V and J ends, which lost 0 bases and 5 bases, there was a span of 4 bases. CDR1 is KGHSH and CDR2 is LQKENI in the germline V gene. The CDR3 length is 12 residues. DNA for the CDR3: TGTGCCAGCTCACCACCGTCCGAGACCCAGTACTTC. Its protein is CASSPPSETQYF. Together with reference TRBV18 and TRBJ2-5, the CDR3 gives the full variable domain: NAGVMQNPRHLVRRRGQEARLRCSPMKGHSHVYWYRQLPEEGLKFMVYLQKENIIDESGMPKERFSAEFPKEGPSILRIQQVVRGDSAAYFCASSPPSETQYFGPGTRLLVL.

The J gene is TRBJ2-1, the V gene TRBV30, with D unclear. The CDR3 contains 15 residues. Trimming removed 0 bases at V and 7 bases at J, with 16 bases between. The V gene's germline CDR1 is GTSNPN and CDR2 SVGIG (reference sequence). The CDR3 nucleotides are TGTGCCTGGAGTGTGAGGTCTAGTAGATTTAATGAGCAGTTCTTC. Amino acid sequence: CAWSVRSSRFNEQFF.

The chain has TRBV5-1 and TRBJ2-1; D tentatively fits TRBD1 or TRBD2 (6 bases each). The CDR3 contains 19 residues. Germline loops: CDR1 SGHRS, CDR2 YFSETQ. The V gene lost 1 base and the J gene lost 3 bases, with 23 bases spanning the gap. CDR3 DNA sequence: TGCGCCAGCAGCTTGCAGGGCGGTTGGGGGGCATTGGGCTACAATGAGCAGTTCTTC. It encodes CASSLQGGWGALGYNEQFF.

V and J are TRBV20-1 and TRBJ2-7; D is ambiguous. Deletions cut 5 bases from V and 6 bases from J, with 8 bases between. Per the germline V gene, CDR1 is DFQATT and CDR2 is SNEGSKA (reference sequence). This CDR3 contains 10 residues. The CDR3 DNA reads TGCAGTGCTCCTCAGGTCGAGCAGTACTTC. Protein sequence: CSAPQVEQYF.

The chain recombines TRBV6-1 with TRBJ1-5, with 10 bases lining up with TRBD1. Looked up from germline, CDR1 is MNHNS and CDR2 is SASEGT. The CDR3 sequence is 14 residues long. V trimming: 2 bases; J trimming: 6 bases; junction bases outside the gene matches: 1. As DNA, the CDR3 is TGTGCCAGCAGTGAACGGGACAGGGGTCAGCCCCAGCATTTT. Translating it yields CASSERDRGQPQHF.

The chain uses TRBV27 and TRBJ2-7, with 9 positions matching TRBD1. V dropped 2 bases and J dropped 0; count of bases not matched to a gene: 8. The germline V gene encodes CDR1 MNHEY and CDR2 SMNVEV (reference sequence). CDR3 length: 17 residues. The CDR3 nucleotides read TGTGCCAGCAGTTTAAAGGGACAGGGTTTTTTCTCCTACGAGCAGTACTTC. Protein sequence: CASSLKGQGFFSYEQYF.

V is TRBV7-2 and J is TRBJ2-7, with 14 nucleotides matching TRBD2. The V gene end was trimmed by 5 bases and the J gene end by 6 bases; junction bases not matched to a gene: 12. Germline V CDR1 and CDR2: SGHTA, FQGNSA. This CDR3 spans 17 amino acids. The DNA of the CDR3 is TGTGCCAGCAGCCCGGGCGGACTAGCGGGAGGTACTTTCGAGCAGTACTTC. It yields the protein CASSPGGLAGGTFEQYF.

The chain links TRBV6-5 to TRBJ2-5; D call uncertain. Germline-derived CDR1 and CDR2 are MNHEY and SVGAGI. This CDR3 is built from 13 residues. V dropped 2 bases and J dropped 5 bases, with 9 bases sitting between them. The CDR3 nucleotides are TGTGCCAGCAGTTACGGTTGGGCTGAGACCCAGTACTTC. It specifies CASSYGWAETQYF.

This chain connects TRBV27 to TRBJ2-3; D call uncertain. The V end was cut by 6 bases, the J end by 6 bases, with 10 bases between. The CDR3 covers 12 residues. The germline CDR1 and CDR2 sequences are MNHEY and SMNVEV (reference sequence). CDR3 in DNA: TGTGCCAGCAGCCATTTGACGGATACGCAGTATTTT. This translates into CASSHLTDTQYF.

V and J are TRBV2 and TRBJ2-4; D remains ambiguous. This CDR3 comprises 13 residues. Germline values: CDR1 SNHLY, CDR2 FYNNEI. V gave up 4 bases and J gave up 6 bases, with 10 bases separating them. DNA for the CDR3: TGTGCCAGCAGTGTCGCGACAAGAAACATTCAGTACTTC. It specifies CASSVATRNIQYF. The whole variable domain, remainder taken from reference TRBV2 and TRBJ2-4, is EPEVTQTPSHQVTQMGQEVILRCVPISNHLYFYWYRQILGQKVEFLVSFYNNEISEKSEIFDDQFSVERPDGSNFTLKIRSTKLEDSAMYFCASSVATRNIQYFGAGTRLSVL.

The chain employs TRBV5-4 and TRBJ2-5, with no clear D. The CDR3 is 13 amino acids. Trimming left V 1 base short and J 5 bases short, with 9 bases between. Germline lookup yields CDR1 SGHNT and CDR2 YYREEE (reference sequence). CDR3: CASSLKVSETQYF. The CDR3, as DNA: TGTGCCAGCAGCTTGAAAGTATCTGAGACCCAGTACTTC. Complete variable domain (other parts from reference TRBV5-4 and TRBJ2-5): ETGVTQSPTHLIKTRGQQVTLRCSSQSGHNTVSWYQQALGQGPQFIFQYYREEENGRGNFPPRFSGLQFPNYSSELNVNALELDDSALYLCASSLKVSETQYFGPGTRLLVL.

This clone appeared a single time. This CDR3 is CASSPTPPGDVNNQPQHF. The CDR3 DNA reads as TGTGCCAGCAGTCCAACCCCACCCGGGGACGTGAACAATCAGCCCCAGCATTTT. V usage is TRBV28 and J usage is TRBJ1-5, with TRBD1 as a possible D gene (5 bases). V was trimmed by 5 bases and J by 3 bases, leaving 23 bases between them. The germline V gene has CDR1 MDHEN and CDR2 SYDVKM. The CDR3 runs to 18 residues.

The chain couples TRBV7-9 to TRBJ1-5; D possibly corresponds to TRBD1 (6 bases). The V gene lost 3 bases and the J gene lost 4 bases, with 13 bases spanning the gap. CDR1 is SEHNR, CDR2 FQNEAQ, per germline (reference sequence). The CDR3 consists of 15 residues. CDR3 bases: TGTGCCAGCAGCTTGCGGGGGGCCGAAAATCAGCCCCAGCATTTT. As protein: CASSLRGAENQPQHF.

The chain carries TRBV27 and TRBJ2-7; 12 nucleotides agree with TRBD2. V trimming: 5 bases; J trimming: 7 bases; junction bases outside the gene matches: 6. Germline CDR1 is MNHEY and CDR2 is SMNVEV (reference sequence). The CDR3 is 14 residues long. The CDR3, as DNA: TGTGCCAGCAGTCCTCTAGCGGGAGGGATTGAGCAGTACTTC. Protein: CASSPLAGGIEQYF.

The V call is TRBV30, the J call TRBJ1-2; 9 bases match TRBD1. After removal of 7 bases from V and 4 bases from J, the junction contained 25 bases not matched to a gene. This CDR3 comprises 19 residues. The germline V gene has CDR1 GTSNPN and CDR2 SVGIG (reference sequence). CDR3 protein: CAFRDRVFPTPPPFYGYTF. The DNA for the CDR3 is TGTGCCTTCCGGGACAGGGTCTTTCCCACCCCACCCCCTTTCTATGGCTACACCTTC.

This chain joins TRBV11-2 and TRBJ2-7; D remains ambiguous. The germline V gene encodes CDR1 SGHAT and CDR2 FQNNGV. V was shortened by 5 bases and J by 2 bases, with 13 bases between the two germline ends. The CDR3 runs 14 residues. The CDR3 sequence: CASSTFTAAYEQYF. CDR3 DNA sequence: TGTGCCAGCAGCACGTTCACAGCCGCCTACGAGCAGTACTTC.

The chain joins TRBV28 to TRBJ1-5; no definite D call. This CDR3 spans 16 amino acids. Trimming left V 3 bases short and J 0 bases short, with 12 bases between. Germline V gives CDR1 MDHEN, CDR2 SYDVKM. Here the CDR3 reads CASSFSGSGSNQPQHF. CDR3 DNA: TGTGCCAGCAGTTTCTCGGGGTCGGGTAGCAATCAGCCCCAGCATTTT.

The chain has TRBV18 and TRBJ2-5; tentatively, D is TRBD1 (6 bases). The CDR3 consists of 13 residues. V was pared by 6 bases and J by 2 bases, with 10 bases between. Germline V gives CDR1 KGHSH, CDR2 LQKENI. CDR3 sequence: CASSQRGQETQYF. The CDR3 DNA reads as TGTGCCAGCTCTCAAAGGGGGCAAGAGACCCAGTACTTC.

V usage is TRBV30 and J usage is TRBJ2-7, with 12 bases aligning to TRBD2. CDR3 length: 12 amino acids. The junction had 3 bases not matched to a gene; V was cut back by 4 bases and J by 8 bases. Germline V CDR1 and CDR2: GTSNPN, SVGIG (reference sequence). Written as DNA, the CDR3 is TGTGCCTGGAAACTAGCGGGAGGTCAGCAGTACTTC. It yields the protein CAWKLAGGQQYF.

V usage is TRBV14 and J usage is TRBJ2-7; TRBD2 is a possible D gene (5 bases). CDR1 SGHDN and CDR2 FVKESK come from the germline V gene. V was pared by 3 bases and J by 0 bases, with 9 bases between. The CDR3 runs 14 residues. The CDR3: CASSHGVSSYEQYF. For the CDR3, the DNA is TGTGCCAGCAGCCACGGGGTGAGCTCCTACGAGCAGTACTTC.